This T cell receptor beta chain was observed in a study of shared clonotypes between healthy human individuals. Findings and caveats of the study: Rarefaction indicated that sorted-subset sequencing remained incomplete although depth was large.

The input for sorted-subset replicate PCRs was about 210 ng DNA, 25,000 to 35,000 T cell genomes. TCRdb keeps only in-frame clones here, not all; method: immunoSEQ multiplex PCR. The table records about 1.4 million clones, approximately 96% of them present only once. Notes on this clone: What it binds is not known.

CDR1 is MNHNS and CDR2 is SASEGT in the germline V gene. There are 14 residues in the CDR3. V was pared by 4 bases and J by 3 bases, with 3 bases of the junction left unmatched. The J gene is TRBJ2-7, the V gene TRBV6-1; 10 bases map to TRBD1. Sequencing was done on a sample of naive CD4+ T cells sorted from blood. Subset specified: CD45RA+ positively selected. The receptor was derived from a man aged 25-40 years in good health. CDR3 nucleotide sequence: TGTGCCAGCAGTGGGGGACAGGGGAACTACGAGCAGTACTTC. Translated: CASSGGQGNYEQYF.